The 21 T cell receptor beta chains in this list originate from one sample, sequenced in a study of T-cell memory formation after mild COVID-19. TCRdb fed the 5' RACE reads into MiXCR, producing one record per CDR3 protein. Of roughly 5,000 distinct CDR3 sequences in the sample, over 20% were seen once. Sequences were obtained from PBMCs or a T cell subset sorted from them (not recorded which). All receptors derive from an adult who had mild COVID-19 (a few samples of this study predate the infection). Cell type and time point are not known.

This clonotype is labeled medium-sized (0.01 to 0.1%). The CDR3 region has the DNA TGTGCCAGCAGTGTCAGCGGGGGGCCCCTCTCCTACAATGAGCAGTTCTTC. Translation gives CASSVSGGPLSYNEQFF. This rearrangement joins TRBV27 to TRBJ2-1, with 9 bases aligning to TRBD2. Unmatched junction bases numbered 8, after V lost 5 bases and J lost 0 bases. The CDR3 has 17 residues. The germline gives CDR1 MNHEY, CDR2 SMNVEV (reference sequence).

In its sample, this clonotype ranks as medium-sized (0.01 to 0.1%). The genes are TRBV27 and TRBJ1-2; no firm D call. Deletions cut 4 bases from V and 4 bases from J, with 10 bases between. The CDR3 sequence is 13 residues long. Germline V gives CDR1 MNHEY, CDR2 SMNVEV (reference sequence). In DNA form, the CDR3 reads TGTGCCAGCAGTTCAGATATCGGCTATGGCTACACCTTC. Residues: CASSSDIGYGYTF.

In this sample, this clonotype is medium-sized. V usage is TRBV4-1 and J usage is TRBJ1-4, with D uncertain. The germline V gene has CDR1 MGHRA and CDR2 YSYEKL. The CDR3 runs 15 residues. V shed 2 bases and J shed 8 bases, with 15 bases lying between them. DNA of the CDR3: TGCGCCAGCAGCCAACCGACTAAGCCAGGAGAAAAACTGTTTTTT. This translates into CASSQPTKPGEKLFF.

This clonotype rates as medium-sized. In nucleotides, the CDR3 is TGCGCCAGCAGCCTACAATTTCGGGGCGAAAAACTGTTTTTT. Its protein is CASSLQFRGEKLFF. This sequence joins TRBV4-1 and TRBJ1-4; D possibly corresponds to TRBD1 (5 bases). V lost 4 bases to trimming and J lost 8 bases, with 14 bases between them. This CDR3 comprises 14 residues. Germline CDR1 and CDR2: MGHRA and YSYEKL.

The table lists this clonotype with many counts. This chain uses TRBV18 with TRBJ2-5; D is ambiguous. The CDR3 is 11 residues long. Germline CDR1 and CDR2: KGHSH and LQKENI. Trimming left V 3 bases short and J 2 bases short, with 1 base between. In nucleotides, the CDR3 is TGTGCCAGCTCACCTCAAGAGACCCAGTACTTC. Protein: CASSPQETQYF.

Ten or more counts support this clonotype. V and J are TRBV4-1 and TRBJ1-5; possible D gene TRBD1, 6 bases. CDR3 length equals 15 residues. Germline V gene data show CDR1 as MGHRA and CDR2 as YSYEKL. Between the trimmed V and J ends, which lost 2 bases and 5 bases, there was a span of 13 bases. The DNA of the CDR3 is TGCGCCAGCAGCCAACCGGGTAGGGGGGATCAGCCCCAGCATTTT. Translating gives CASSQPGRGDQPQHF.

By its share, this clonotype is medium-sized. One end of the junction is discordant with germline, which a read error may explain. The rearrangement joins TRBV5-4 to TRBJ2-3; D is ambiguous. Germline loops: CDR1 SGHNT, CDR2 YYREEE (reference sequence). The CDR3 consists of 14 residues. Written as DNA, the CDR3 is TGTGCCAGCAACTTGGGTTTAGACACAGATACGCAGTATTTT. This sequence encodes CASNLGLDTDTQYF.

This clonotype was found once. V is TRBV7-2 and J is TRBJ2-5; 9 bases are shared with TRBD2. The germline CDR1 and CDR2 sequences are SGHTA and FQGNSA. Trimming at V came to 2 bases and at J to 8 bases, leaving 6 bases not matched to a gene. The CDR3 extends over 14 amino acids. The CDR3 DNA reads as TGTGCCAGCAGCTTAAACGGCGGGAGGGCTACCCAGTACTTC. Residues: CASSLNGGRATQYF.

The chain couples TRBV7-3 to TRBJ2-2; the D is unclear. V was trimmed by 3 bases and J by 8 bases, leaving 10 bases between them. The CDR3 sequence is 13 residues long. The germline V gene has CDR1 SGHTA and CDR2 FQGTGA. CDR3 nucleotides: TGTGCCAGCAGCTTGGATTTTTTGGGGGAGCTGTTTTTT. Its translation is CASSLDFLGELFF.

By share, this clonotype ranks as medium-sized (0.01 to 0.1%). The chain uses TRBV5-1 and TRBJ1-2; the D is unclear. The CDR3 is 14 residues long. The ends were cut back, 4 bases at V and 6 bases at J, with 16 bases in the middle. Germline V gene sequence: CDR1 SGHRS, CDR2 YFSETQ. The CDR3 here is CASSPALGWDGYTF. The CDR3 region has the DNA TGCGCCAGCAGCCCGGCCCTGGGTTGGGATGGCTACACCTTC.

This clonotype showed up just once. J is TRBJ2-2 and V is TRBV7-6; 11 nucleotides line up with TRBD2. CDR3 length: 16 amino acids. From germline, CDR1 is SGHVS and CDR2 FNYEAQ. Trimming removed 5 bases from V and 5 bases from J; junction bases left unmatched: 7. CDR3 nucleotides: TGTGCCAGCAGCCGAATTAGCGGGAGGGGGACCGGGGAGCTGTTTTTT. Translated: CASSRISGRGTGELFF. The whole variable domain, filled in from reference TRBV7-6 and TRBJ2-2, reads GAGVSQSPRYKVTKRGQDVALRCDPISGHVSLYWYRQALGQGPEFLTYFNYEAQQDKSGLPNDRFSAERPEGSISTLTIQRTEQRDSAMYRCASSRISGRGTGELFFGEGSRLTVL.

Only one count was recorded for this clonotype. V gene TRBV11-2 combines with J gene TRBJ1-5; TRBD1 aligns across 11 bases. Germline V gene sequence: CDR1 SGHAT, CDR2 FQNNGV. V was clipped by 5 bases and J by 7 bases; unmatched bases: 4. The CDR3 covers 14 residues. CDR3 nucleotide sequence: TGTGCCAGCAGCGTAGGGACAGGGGGACAGCCCCAGCATTTT. Protein product: CASSVGTGGQPQHF. Supplemented by reference TRBV11-2 and TRBJ1-5, the full variable domain reads EAGVAQSPRYKIIEKRQSVAFWCNPISGHATLYWYQQILGQGPKLLIQFQNNGVVDDSQLPKDRFSAERLKGVDSTLKIQPAKLEDSAVYLCASSVGTGGQPQHFGDGTRLSIL.

Relative to its sample, this clonotype is medium-sized. The chain recombines TRBV7-3 with TRBJ2-2; D is undetermined. The CDR3 loop spans 16 amino acids. The germline gives CDR1 SGHTA, CDR2 FQGTGA. Trimming removed 1 base at V and 0 bases at J, with 9 bases between. CDR3 sequence: CASSLNPAANTGELFF. CDR3 bases: TGTGCCAGCAGCTTAAACCCCGCCGCGAACACCGGGGAGCTGTTTTTT.

By share, this clonotype counts as medium-sized (0.01 to 0.1%). The chain links TRBV29-1 to TRBJ2-3, with D hard to call. The V gene lost 4 bases and the J gene lost 0 bases, with 8 bases spanning the gap. This CDR3 comprises 13 residues. The germline CDR1 and CDR2 sequences are SQVTM and ANQGSEA. The CDR3 DNA is TGCAGCGTTGGTTACGGAAGCACAGATACGCAGTATTTT. It encodes CSVGYGSTDTQYF.

The rearrangement links TRBV4-2 to TRBJ2-7; 7 nucleotides agree with TRBD2. Trimming cost V 6 bases and J 0 bases; bases outside gene matches: 5. In germline, CDR1 is LGHNA, CDR2 YNFKEQ. The CDR3 totals 14 residues. DNA for the CDR3: TGTGCCAGCAGTTACAGGACTAGCTCCTACGAGCAGTACTTC. This translates into CASSYRTSSYEQYF.

By proportion, this clonotype is medium-sized. V gene TRBV7-3 combines with J gene TRBJ2-3, with TRBD1 as a possible D gene (5 bases). This CDR3 has 16 residues. The ends were cut back, 3 bases at V and 0 bases at J, with 13 bases in the middle. Germline assignment: CDR1 SGHTA and CDR2 FQGTGA. CDR3 loop: CASSFTFRQSTDTQYF. The CDR3 coding sequence is TGTGCCAGCAGCTTTACCTTCAGACAGAGCACAGATACGCAGTATTTT.

This clonotype was counted ten times or more. V usage is TRBV2 and J usage is TRBJ2-7; a weak D match, TRBD1 (6 bases). Germline CDR1 SNHLY, CDR2 FYNNEI. The CDR3 covers 13 residues. Trimming took 4 bases from V and 7 from J, leaving 14 bases between them. In DNA, the CDR3 is TGTGCCAGCAGTGTTCCAGGGGCTGGAGAGCAGTACGTC. Protein product: CASSVPGAGEQYV.

This clonotype rates as medium-sized. The J gene is TRBJ2-3, the V gene TRBV7-6, with no clear D. CDR1 SGHVS and CDR2 FNYEAQ come from the germline V gene. The CDR3 has 12 amino acids. Trimming stripped 2 bases from V and 9 bases from J, with 9 bases between. CDR3 DNA: TGTGCCAGCAGCTTACGGCCTGACACGCAGTATTTT. Residues: CASSLRPDTQYF. Based on the CDR3 plus reference TRBV7-6 and TRBJ2-3, the full variable domain is GAGVSQSPRYKVTKRGQDVALRCDPISGHVSLYWYRQALGQGPEFLTYFNYEAQQDKSGLPNDRFSAERPEGSISTLTIQRTEQRDSAMYRCASSLRPDTQYFGPGTRLTVL.

Relative to its sample, this clonotype is medium-sized. V is TRBV12-3 or TRBV12-4 and J is TRBJ1-5; D gene ambiguous. CDR3 size: 15 residues. V lost 3 bases to trimming and J lost 4 bases, with 13 bases between them. The CDR3 reads CASSFQALMNQPQHF. DNA of the CDR3: TGTGCCAGCAGTTTCCAGGCCTTAATGAATCAGCCCCAGCATTTT.

By frequency in the sample, this clonotype is large. The chain has TRBV12-3 or TRBV12-4 and TRBJ2-3, with D maybe TRBD1 (8 bases). V was trimmed by 4 bases and J by 2 bases, leaving 16 bases between them. The CDR3 contains 16 residues. The CDR3 bases are TGTGCCAGCAGTTCTCGACAGGGGAGGGCCACAGATACGCAGTATTTT. Protein: CASSSRQGRATDTQYF.

This clonotype ranks as medium-sized (0.01 to 0.1%). The rearrangement joins TRBV10-2 to TRBJ1-5, with D possibly TRBD1 on 5 matching bases. The length of the CDR3 is 18 residues. V lost 0 bases and J 0 bases, leaving 15 bases between the germline ends. Per the germline V gene, CDR1 is WSHSY and CDR2 is SAAADI. CDR3 in amino acids: CASSESSPGAYSNQPQHF. The CDR3 nucleotides are TGCGCCAGCAGTGAGTCGAGCCCCGGGGCATATAGCAATCAGCCCCAGCATTTT.